A selection of T cell receptor beta chains follows, all from one sample in a study of identical twins. TCRdb reprocessed the 5' RACE reads with MiXCR, giving one entry per CDR3 protein. The repertoire holds around 690,000 distinct CDR3 sequences, with 21% as singletons. Separately, the same data were catalogued under a study of T cells expressing NK-cell markers.

Input material: PBMCs. The receptor source for this set is a woman between 18 and 29 years old in good health. Each CDR3 is given with its conserved first and last residue. D genes are given only for firm matches. Where a row states a size, it is once, few, many or the class of an expanded clone; other rows omit it.

CDR3	DNA	J	D	size	V
CASSRAGPSGEQYF	TGCGCCAGCAGCAGGGCCGGGCCGAGTGGCGAGCAGTACTTC	TRBJ2-7	-	few	TRBV5-1
CASSPTGGPTYNEQFF	TGTGCCAGCAGCCCGACCGGGGGGCCTACCTACAATGAGCAGTTCTTC	TRBJ2-1	-	few	TRBV7-9
CASSLVGRGPRGAGELFF	TGTGCCAGCAGTCTGGTTGGCCGGGGCCCGAGGGGGGCCGGGGAGCTGTTTTTT	TRBJ2-2	-	-	TRBV12-3/TRBV12-4
CSARRGPYEQYF	TGCAGTGCTAGGAGGGGGCCCTACGAGCAGTACTTC	TRBJ2-7	TRBD1	few	TRBV20-1
CASSIEQGTYNEQFF	TGTGCCAGTAGTATTGAACAGGGTACTTACAATGAGCAGTTCTTC	TRBJ2-1	-	many	TRBV19
CSASADRVSGNTIYF	TGCAGTGCTAGCGCCGACAGGGTCTCTGGAAACACCATATATTTT	TRBJ1-3	TRBD1	few	TRBV20-1
CASGTSGRNTGELFF	TGCGCCAGCGGGACTAGCGGGCGAAACACCGGGGAGCTGTTTTTT	TRBJ2-2	TRBD2	-	TRBV10-1
CASSQEGASGGYEQFF	TGTGCCAGCAGCCAGGAAGGGGCTAGCGGGGGCTATGAGCAGTTCTTC	TRBJ2-1	TRBD2	-	TRBV3-1
CATSRDPAGRSYEQYF	TGTGCCACCAGCAGAGATCCCGCCGGCCGCTCCTACGAGCAGTACTTC	TRBJ2-7	-	few	TRBV15
CASSLEWDRAGNEQFF	TGCGCCAGCAGCTTGGAATGGGACAGGGCGGGCAATGAGCAGTTCTTC	TRBJ2-1	TRBD1	-	TRBV5-1
CAWKAGMNTGELFF	TGTGCCTGGAAAGCGGGGATGAACACCGGGGAGCTGTTTTTT	TRBJ2-2	TRBD2	-	TRBV30
CASSLALSSGSEDTQYF	TGTGCCAGCAGCTTAGCGCTAAGTAGCGGGAGCGAAGATACGCAGTATTTT	TRBJ2-3	TRBD2	many	TRBV7-2
CASSEYTSGASYNEQFF	TGTGCCAGCAGTGAATATACTAGCGGTGCCTCCTACAATGAGCAGTTCTTC	TRBJ2-1	TRBD2	few	TRBV25-1
CSARGGISGNEQFF	TGCAGTGCTAGAGGGGGGATTAGTGGCAATGAGCAGTTCTTC	TRBJ2-1	-	-	TRBV20-1
CASRPSGQLNTEAFF	TGTGCCAGCAGACCCTCGGGACAGTTAAACACTGAAGCTTTCTTT	TRBJ1-1	TRBD1	-	TRBV6-2/TRBV6-3
CASSPDRARNYGYTF	TGTGCCAGCAGCCCCGACAGGGCTCGAAACTATGGCTACACCTTC	TRBJ1-2	TRBD1	-	TRBV7-9
CATNHPPTSGSMETQYF	TGTGCCACCAACCATCCCCCGACTAGCGGGAGCATGGAGACCCAGTACTTC	TRBJ2-5	TRBD2	-	TRBV10-3
CASSLGGQGSEAFF	TGTGCCAGCAGCTTGGGAGGACAGGGAAGCGAAGCTTTCTTT	TRBJ1-1	TRBD1	-	TRBV5-5